This is a list of T cell receptor beta chains from one sample in a study of PD-L1 blockade in urothelial cancer. The protocol was immunoSEQ multiplex PCR, while the TCRdb copy is restricted to in-frame clones and leaves out a portion. The data contain more than 30,000 clones, approximately 87% of them singletons. The sequences come from PBMCs, collected around atezolizumab (anti-PD-L1) treatment. The receptors were sampled from a man between 45 and 60 years old with urothelial cancer. Each CDR3 is given with its conserved first and last residue. D genes are given only for firm matches. Clone size is given for some rows only: seen once, a few or many times, or a class if the clone is expanded.

CDR3 length: 14; J gene: TRBJ2-5; V gene: TRBV7-6; clone size: NA; D gene: NA; CDR3 DNA: TGTGCCAGCAGCTTAGGCGGAGGTAAAGAGACCCAGTACTTC; CDR3 protein: CASSLGGGKETQYF
CDR3 length: 15; J gene: TRBJ2-1; V gene: TRBV5-6; clone size: NA; D gene: NA; CDR3 DNA: TGTGCCAGCAGCCTCCGCCGGGACTCCCCCAATGAGCAGTTCTTC; CDR3 protein: CASSLRRDSPNEQFF
CDR3 length: 13; J gene: TRBJ2-7; V gene: TRBV5-4; clone size: NA; D gene: NA; CDR3 DNA: TGTGCCAGCAGCTCGCTATATGGTCGGGAGCAGTACTTC; CDR3 protein: CASSSLYGREQYF
CDR3 length: 14; J gene: TRBJ1-6; V gene: TRBV27; clone size: NA; D gene: NA; CDR3 DNA: TGTGCCAGCAGTAGGACAGCCTATAATTCACCCCTCCACTTT; CDR3 protein: CASSRTAYNSPLHF
CDR3 length: 16; J gene: TRBJ2-3; V gene: TRBV29-1; clone size: few; D gene: TRBD1; CDR3 DNA: TGCAGCGTAGCAACTAGGGACAGCCTTAGCACAGATACGCAGTATTTT; CDR3 protein: CSVATRDSLSTDTQYF
CDR3 length: 15; J gene: TRBJ2-5; V gene: TRBV7-8; clone size: NA; D gene: TRBD2; CDR3 DNA: TGTGCCAGCAGCTTGGCCCCGGGAGGGCCAGAGACCCAGTACTTC; CDR3 protein: CASSLAPGGPETQYF
CDR3 length: 16; J gene: TRBJ2-2; V gene: TRBV2; clone size: NA; D gene: NA; CDR3 DNA: TGTGCCAGCTCAAACTGGGCAGTTACGAACACCGGGGAGCTGTTTTTT; CDR3 protein: CASSNWAVTNTGELFF
CDR3 length: 14; J gene: TRBJ1-5; V gene: TRBV19; clone size: NA; D gene: TRBD1; CDR3 DNA: TGTGCCAGTAGTATAGTAGGGGGCCGTCAGCCCCAGCATTTT; CDR3 protein: CASSIVGGRQPQHF
CDR3 length: 18; J gene: TRBJ2-1; V gene: TRBV12-5; clone size: NA; D gene: TRBD2; CDR3 DNA: TGTGCTAGTGGTTTGGTCAGCGGGGGGGCCATTCCCTACAATGAGCAGTTCTTC; CDR3 protein: CASGLVSGGAIPYNEQFF
CDR3 length: 14; J gene: TRBJ2-4; V gene: TRBV19; clone size: NA; D gene: NA; CDR3 DNA: TGTGCCAGTAGCAACAGGGAAGCCAAAAACATTCAGTACTTC; CDR3 protein: CASSNREAKNIQYF
CDR3 length: 14; J gene: TRBJ1-2; V gene: TRBV19; clone size: NA; D gene: TRBD1; CDR3 DNA: TGTGCCAGTTGGGACAGGGGGCTTATCTATGGCTACACCTTC; CDR3 protein: CASWDRGLIYGYTF
CDR3 length: 17; J gene: TRBJ1-5; V gene: TRBV19; clone size: NA; D gene: NA; CDR3 DNA: TGTGCCAGTAGTATCGGGGCAGGGAGGGGTAGCAATCAGCCCCAGCATTTT; CDR3 protein: CASSIGAGRGSNQPQHF
CDR3 length: 16; J gene: TRBJ2-1; V gene: TRBV7-2; clone size: NA; D gene: NA; CDR3 DNA: TGTGCCAGCAGCTCCAAGCAGGGCTGGGGTAACAATGAGCAGTTCTTC; CDR3 protein: CASSSKQGWGNNEQFF
CDR3 length: 13; J gene: TRBJ2-3; V gene: TRBV10-1; clone size: NA; D gene: NA; CDR3 DNA: TGCGCCAGCAGTGAGATGCCCCGGGGGACGCAGTATTTT; CDR3 protein: CASSEMPRGTQYF